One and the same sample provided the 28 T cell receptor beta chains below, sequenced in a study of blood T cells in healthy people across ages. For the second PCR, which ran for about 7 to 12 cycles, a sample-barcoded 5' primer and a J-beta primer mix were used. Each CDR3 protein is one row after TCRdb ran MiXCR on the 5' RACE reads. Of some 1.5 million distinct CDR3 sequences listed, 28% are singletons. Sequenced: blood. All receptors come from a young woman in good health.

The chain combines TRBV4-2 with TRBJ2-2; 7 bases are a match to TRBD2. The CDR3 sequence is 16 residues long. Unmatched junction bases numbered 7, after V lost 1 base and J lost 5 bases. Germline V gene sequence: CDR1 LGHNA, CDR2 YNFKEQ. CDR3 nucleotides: TGTGCCAGCAGCCAAGCCACCGTGGGGGGGACCGGGGAGCTGTTTTTT. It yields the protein CASSQATVGGTGELFF.

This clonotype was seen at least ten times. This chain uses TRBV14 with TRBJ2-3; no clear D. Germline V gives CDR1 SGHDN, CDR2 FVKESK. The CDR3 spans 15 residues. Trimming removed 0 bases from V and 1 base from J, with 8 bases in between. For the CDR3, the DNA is TGTGCCAGCAGCCAAGATACCTCGGGCACAGATACGCAGTATTTT. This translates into CASSQDTSGTDTQYF.

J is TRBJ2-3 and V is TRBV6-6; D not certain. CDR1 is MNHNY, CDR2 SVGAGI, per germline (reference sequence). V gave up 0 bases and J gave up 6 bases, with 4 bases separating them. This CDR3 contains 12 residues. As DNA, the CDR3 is TGTGCCAGCAGTTACTCGAAGGATACGCAGTATTTT. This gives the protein CASSYSKDTQYF.

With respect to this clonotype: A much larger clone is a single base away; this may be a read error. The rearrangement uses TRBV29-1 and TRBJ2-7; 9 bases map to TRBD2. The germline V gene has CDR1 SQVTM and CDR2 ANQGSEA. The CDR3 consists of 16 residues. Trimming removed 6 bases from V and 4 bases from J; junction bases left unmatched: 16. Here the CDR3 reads CSVLVRGLARAYEQYF. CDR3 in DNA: TGCAGCGTCCTGGTACGCGGACTAGCGAGAGCTTACGAGCAGTACTTC.

CDR3 sequence reads: CASSEGVQQPQHF. DNA for the CDR3: TGTGCCAGCAGTGAGGGTGTTCAGCAGCCCCAGCATTTT. The chain recombines TRBV2 with TRBJ1-5; D remains unclear. Germline assignment: CDR1 SNHLY and CDR2 FYNNEI. The CDR3 contains 13 residues. Trimming took off 3 bases at V and 7 bases at J, with 10 bases between the two ends.

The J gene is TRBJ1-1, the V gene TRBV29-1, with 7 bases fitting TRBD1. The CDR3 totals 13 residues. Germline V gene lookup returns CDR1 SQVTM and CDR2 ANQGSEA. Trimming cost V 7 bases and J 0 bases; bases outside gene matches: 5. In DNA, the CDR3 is TGCAGCGCCGGACAGGCGGTGAACACTGAAGCTTTCTTT. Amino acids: CSAGQAVNTEAFF.

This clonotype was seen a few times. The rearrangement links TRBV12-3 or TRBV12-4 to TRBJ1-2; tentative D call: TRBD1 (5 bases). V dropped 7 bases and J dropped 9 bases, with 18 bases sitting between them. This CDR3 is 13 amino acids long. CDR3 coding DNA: TGTGCCAGCAACCTTGCAGGGAGATATAGCTACACCTTC. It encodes CASNLAGRYSYTF.

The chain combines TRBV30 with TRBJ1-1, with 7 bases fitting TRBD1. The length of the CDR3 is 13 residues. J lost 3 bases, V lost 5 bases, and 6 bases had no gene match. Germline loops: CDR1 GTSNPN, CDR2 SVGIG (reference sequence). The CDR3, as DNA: TGTGCCTGGCGTCTCAGGGGGGACACTGAAGCTTTCTTT. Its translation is CAWRLRGDTEAFF.

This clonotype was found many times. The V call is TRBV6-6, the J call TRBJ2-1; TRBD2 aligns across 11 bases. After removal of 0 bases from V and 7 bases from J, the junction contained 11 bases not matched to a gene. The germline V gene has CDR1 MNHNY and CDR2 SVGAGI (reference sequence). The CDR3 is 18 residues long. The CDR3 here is CASSYSGVVAGGRNEQFF. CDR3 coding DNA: TGTGCCAGCAGTTACTCGGGGGTGGTAGCGGGGGGGCGTAATGAGCAGTTCTTC.

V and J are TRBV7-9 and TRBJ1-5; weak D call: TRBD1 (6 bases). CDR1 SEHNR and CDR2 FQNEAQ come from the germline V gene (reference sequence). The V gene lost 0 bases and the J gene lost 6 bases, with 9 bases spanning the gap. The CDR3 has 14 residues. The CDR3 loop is CASSLAGDIQPQHF. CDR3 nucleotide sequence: TGTGCCAGCAGCTTAGCGGGGGACATTCAGCCCCAGCATTTT.

CDR3 amino acids: CAVRTGEAGTTYF. CDR3 coding DNA: TGTGCCGTTCGGACAGGGGAGGCCGGGACTACGTACTTC. The rearrangement links TRBV12-3 or TRBV12-4 to TRBJ2-4; 9 positions match TRBD1. J lost 15 bases, V lost 11 bases, and 17 bases had no gene match. This CDR3 has 13 residues.

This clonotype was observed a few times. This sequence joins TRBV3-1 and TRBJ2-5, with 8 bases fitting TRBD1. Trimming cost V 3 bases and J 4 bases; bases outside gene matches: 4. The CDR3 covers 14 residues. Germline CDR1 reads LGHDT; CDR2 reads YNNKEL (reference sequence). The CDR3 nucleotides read TGTGCCAGCAGCCAGTACGGACAGGGAGAGACCCAGTACTTC. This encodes CASSQYGQGETQYF.

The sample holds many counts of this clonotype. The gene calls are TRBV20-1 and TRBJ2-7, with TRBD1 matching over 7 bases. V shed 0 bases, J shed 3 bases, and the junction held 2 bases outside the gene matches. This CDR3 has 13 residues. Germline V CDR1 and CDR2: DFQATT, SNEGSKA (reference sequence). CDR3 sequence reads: CSAREGTDYEQYF. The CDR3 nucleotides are TGCAGTGCTAGAGAGGGGACAGACTACGAGCAGTACTTC.

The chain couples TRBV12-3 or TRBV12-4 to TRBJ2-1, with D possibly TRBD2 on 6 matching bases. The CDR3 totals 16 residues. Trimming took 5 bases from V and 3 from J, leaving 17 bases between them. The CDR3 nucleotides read TGTGCCAGCAGTCCACCCTTGGTAGCGGTCTACAATGAGCAGTTCTTC. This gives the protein CASSPPLVAVYNEQFF.

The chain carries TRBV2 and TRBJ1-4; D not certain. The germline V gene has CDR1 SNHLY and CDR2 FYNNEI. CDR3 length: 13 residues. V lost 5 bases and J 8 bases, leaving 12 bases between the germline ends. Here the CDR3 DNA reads TGTGCCAGCAGTATCGAGCGCTTGGAAAAACTGTTTTTT. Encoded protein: CASSIERLEKLFF.

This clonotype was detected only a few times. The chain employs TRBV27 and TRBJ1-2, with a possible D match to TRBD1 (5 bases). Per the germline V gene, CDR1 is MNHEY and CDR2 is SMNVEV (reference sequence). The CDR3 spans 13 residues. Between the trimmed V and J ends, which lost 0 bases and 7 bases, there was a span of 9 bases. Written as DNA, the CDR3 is TGTGCCAGCAGTTTATCAAAGGGGTTTGGCTACACCTTC. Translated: CASSLSKGFGYTF.

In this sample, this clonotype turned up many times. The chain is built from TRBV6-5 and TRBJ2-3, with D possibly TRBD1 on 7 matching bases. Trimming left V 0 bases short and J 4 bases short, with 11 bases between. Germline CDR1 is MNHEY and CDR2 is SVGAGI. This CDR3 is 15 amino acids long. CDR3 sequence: CASSYSGGTADTQYF. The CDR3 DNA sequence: TGTGCCAGCAGTTACTCAGGAGGGACAGCAGATACGCAGTATTTT.

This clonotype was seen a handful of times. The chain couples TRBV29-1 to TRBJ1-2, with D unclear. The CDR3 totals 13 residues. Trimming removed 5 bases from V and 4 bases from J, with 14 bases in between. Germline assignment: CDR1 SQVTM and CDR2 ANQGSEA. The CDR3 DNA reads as TGCAGCGTTATTTCTAAGGGCGGCTATGGCTACACCTTC. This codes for CSVISKGGYGYTF.

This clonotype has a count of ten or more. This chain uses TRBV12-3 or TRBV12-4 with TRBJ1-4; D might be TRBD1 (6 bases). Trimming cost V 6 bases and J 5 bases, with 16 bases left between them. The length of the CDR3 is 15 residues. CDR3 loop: CASSLQTGGNEKLFF. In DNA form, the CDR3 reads TGTGCCAGCAGCCTTCAGACAGGTGGCAATGAAAAACTGTTTTTT.

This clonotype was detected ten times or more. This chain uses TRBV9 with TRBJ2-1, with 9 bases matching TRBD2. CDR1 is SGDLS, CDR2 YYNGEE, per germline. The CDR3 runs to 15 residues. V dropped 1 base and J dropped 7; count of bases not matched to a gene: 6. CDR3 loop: CASSVSASGVNEQFF. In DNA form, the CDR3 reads TGTGCCAGCAGCGTATCGGCTAGCGGGGTAAATGAGCAGTTCTTC.

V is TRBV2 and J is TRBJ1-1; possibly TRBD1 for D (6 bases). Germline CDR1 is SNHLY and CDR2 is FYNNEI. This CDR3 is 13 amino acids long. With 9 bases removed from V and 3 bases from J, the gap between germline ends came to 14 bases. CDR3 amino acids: CARGATWDTEAFF. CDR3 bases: TGTGCCAGGGGGGCAACATGGGACACTGAAGCTTTCTTT.

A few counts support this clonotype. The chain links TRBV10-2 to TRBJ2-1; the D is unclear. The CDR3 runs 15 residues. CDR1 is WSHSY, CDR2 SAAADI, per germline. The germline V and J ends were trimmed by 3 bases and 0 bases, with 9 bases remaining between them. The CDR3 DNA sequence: TGCGCCAGCAGTGATCTCGGTAGCTCCTACAATGAGCAGTTCTTC. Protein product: CASSDLGSSYNEQFF.

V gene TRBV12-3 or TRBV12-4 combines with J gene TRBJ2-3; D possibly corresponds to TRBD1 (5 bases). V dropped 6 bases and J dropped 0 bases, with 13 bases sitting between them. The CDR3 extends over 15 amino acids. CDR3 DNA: TGTGCCAGCAGCCAGGACACTACTAGCACAGATACGCAGTATTTT. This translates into CASSQDTTSTDTQYF.

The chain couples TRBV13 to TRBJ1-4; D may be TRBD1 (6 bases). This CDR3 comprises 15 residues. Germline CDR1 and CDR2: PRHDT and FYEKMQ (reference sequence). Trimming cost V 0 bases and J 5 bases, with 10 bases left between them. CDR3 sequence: CASSLGRTVNEKLFF. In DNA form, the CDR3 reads TGTGCCAGCAGCTTAGGTCGGACAGTGAATGAAAAACTGTTTTTT.

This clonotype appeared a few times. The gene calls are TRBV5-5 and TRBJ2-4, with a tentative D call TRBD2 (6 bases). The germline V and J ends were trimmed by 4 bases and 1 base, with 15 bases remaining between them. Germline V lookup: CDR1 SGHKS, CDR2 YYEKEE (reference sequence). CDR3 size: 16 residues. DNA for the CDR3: TGTGCCAGCAGCACGAAGCCGGGGGTGGCCAAAAACATTCAGTACTTC. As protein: CASSTKPGVAKNIQYF.

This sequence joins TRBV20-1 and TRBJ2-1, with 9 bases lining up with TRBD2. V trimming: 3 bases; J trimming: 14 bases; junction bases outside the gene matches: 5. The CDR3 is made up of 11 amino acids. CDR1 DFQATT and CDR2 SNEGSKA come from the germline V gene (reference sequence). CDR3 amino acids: CSARLAGGEFF. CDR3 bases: TGCAGTGCTAGGCTTGCGGGAGGGGAGTTCTTC.

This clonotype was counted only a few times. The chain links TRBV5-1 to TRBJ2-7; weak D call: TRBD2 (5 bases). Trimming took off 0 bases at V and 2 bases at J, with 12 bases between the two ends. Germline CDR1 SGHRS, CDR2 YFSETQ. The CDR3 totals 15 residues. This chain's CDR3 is CASSLAAERAYEQYF. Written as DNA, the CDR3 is TGCGCCAGCAGCTTGGCTGCCGAGAGGGCCTACGAGCAGTACTTC.

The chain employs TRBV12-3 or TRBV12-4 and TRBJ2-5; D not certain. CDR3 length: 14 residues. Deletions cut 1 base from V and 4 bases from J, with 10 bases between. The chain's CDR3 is CASSLVTEGETQYF. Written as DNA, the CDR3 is TGTGCCAGCAGTTTAGTAACAGAAGGAGAGACCCAGTACTTC.